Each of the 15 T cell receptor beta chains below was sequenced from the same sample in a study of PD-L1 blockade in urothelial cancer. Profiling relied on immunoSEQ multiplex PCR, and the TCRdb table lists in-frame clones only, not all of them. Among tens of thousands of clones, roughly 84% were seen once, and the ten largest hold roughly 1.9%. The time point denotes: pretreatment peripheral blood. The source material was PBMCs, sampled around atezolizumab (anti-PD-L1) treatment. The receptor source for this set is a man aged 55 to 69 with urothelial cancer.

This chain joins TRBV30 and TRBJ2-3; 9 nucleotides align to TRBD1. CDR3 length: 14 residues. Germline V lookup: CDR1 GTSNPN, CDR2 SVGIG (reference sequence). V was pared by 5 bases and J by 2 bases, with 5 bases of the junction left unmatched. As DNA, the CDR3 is TGTGCCTGGCGGCGGACAGGGGCCACAGATACGCAGTATTTT. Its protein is CAWRRTGATDTQYF. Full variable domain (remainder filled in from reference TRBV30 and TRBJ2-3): SQTIHQWPATLVQPVGSPLSLECTVEGTSNPNLYWYRQAAGRGLQLLFYSVGIGQISSEVPQNLSASRPQDRQFILSSKKLLLSDSGFYLCAWRRTGATDTQYFGPGTRLTVL.

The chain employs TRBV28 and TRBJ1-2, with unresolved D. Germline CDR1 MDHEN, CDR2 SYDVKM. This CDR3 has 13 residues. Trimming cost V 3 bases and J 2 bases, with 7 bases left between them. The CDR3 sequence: CASSLTGNYGYTF. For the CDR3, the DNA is TGTGCCAGCAGTTTGACCGGGAACTATGGCTACACCTTC.

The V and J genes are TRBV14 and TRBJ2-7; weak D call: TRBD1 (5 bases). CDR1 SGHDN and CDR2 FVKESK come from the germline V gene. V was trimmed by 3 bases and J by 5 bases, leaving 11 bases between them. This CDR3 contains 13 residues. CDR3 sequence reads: CASSQGPTNEQYF. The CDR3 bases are TGTGCCAGCAGCCAGGGGCCTACTAACGAGCAGTACTTC. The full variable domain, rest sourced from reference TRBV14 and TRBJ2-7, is EAGVTQFPSHSVIEKGQTVTLRCDPISGHDNLYWYRRVMGKEIKFLLHFVKESKQDESGMPNNRFLAERTGGTYSTLKVQPAELEDSGVYFCASSQGPTNEQYFGPGTRLTVT.

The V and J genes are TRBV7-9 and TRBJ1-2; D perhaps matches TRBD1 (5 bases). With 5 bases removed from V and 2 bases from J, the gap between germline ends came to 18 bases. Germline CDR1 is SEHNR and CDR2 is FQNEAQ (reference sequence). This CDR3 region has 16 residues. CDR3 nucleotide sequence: TGTGCCAGCAGCCTCTCGCGGGGAAAGGGGAACTATGGCTACACCTTC. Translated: CASSLSRGKGNYGYTF. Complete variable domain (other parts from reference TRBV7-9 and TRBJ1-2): DTGVSQNPRHKITKRGQNVTFRCDPISEHNRLYWYRQTLGQGPEFLTYFQNEAQLEKSRLLSDRFSAERPKGSFSTLEIQRTEQGDSAMYLCASSLSRGKGNYGYTFGSGTRLTVV.

CDR3 protein: CASNPGLPVYNEQFF. The CDR3 nucleotides are TGTGCCAGCAACCCGGGACTCCCGGTTTACAATGAGCAGTTCTTC. The rearrangement joins TRBV27 to TRBJ2-1, with D perhaps TRBD2 (6 bases). The CDR3 extends over 15 amino acids. The V gene lost 7 bases and the J gene lost 4 bases, with 17 bases spanning the gap. Germline CDR1 is MNHEY and CDR2 is SMNVEV (reference sequence).

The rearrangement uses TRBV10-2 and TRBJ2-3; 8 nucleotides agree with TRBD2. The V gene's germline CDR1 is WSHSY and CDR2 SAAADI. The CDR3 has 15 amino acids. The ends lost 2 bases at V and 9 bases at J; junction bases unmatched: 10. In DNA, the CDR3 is TGCGCCAGCAGTGAGCTAAGGCTAGCGGGTGGCACGCAGTATTTT. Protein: CASSELRLAGGTQYF.

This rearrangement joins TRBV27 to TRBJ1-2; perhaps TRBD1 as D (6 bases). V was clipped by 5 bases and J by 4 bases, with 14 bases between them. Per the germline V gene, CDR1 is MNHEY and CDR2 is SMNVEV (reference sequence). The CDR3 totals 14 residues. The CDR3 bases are TGTGCCAGCAGTGCTGACAGGTTATTCTATGGCTACACCTTC. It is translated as CASSADRLFYGYTF.

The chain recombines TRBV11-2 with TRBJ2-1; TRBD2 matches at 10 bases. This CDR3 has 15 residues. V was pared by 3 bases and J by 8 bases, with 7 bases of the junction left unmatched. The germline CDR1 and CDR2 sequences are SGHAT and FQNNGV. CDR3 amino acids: CASSLIAGGLYEQFF. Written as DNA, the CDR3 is TGTGCCAGCAGCTTGATAGCGGGAGGTTTATATGAGCAGTTCTTC.

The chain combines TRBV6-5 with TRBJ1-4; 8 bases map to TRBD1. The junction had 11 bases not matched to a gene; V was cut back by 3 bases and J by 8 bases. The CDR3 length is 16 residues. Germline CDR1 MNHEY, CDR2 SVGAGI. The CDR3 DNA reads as TGTGCCAGCAGTTATAATCCCGGGACAGGCCGAGAAAAACTGTTTTTT. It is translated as CASSYNPGTGREKLFF.

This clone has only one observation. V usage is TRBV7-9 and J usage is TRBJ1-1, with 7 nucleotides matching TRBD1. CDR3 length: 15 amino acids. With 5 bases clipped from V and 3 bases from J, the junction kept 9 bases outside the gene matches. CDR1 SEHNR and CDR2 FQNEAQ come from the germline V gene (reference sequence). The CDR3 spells CASSVQGVEYTEAFF. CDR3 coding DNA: TGTGCCAGCAGCGTCCAGGGGGTGGAGTACACTGAAGCTTTCTTT.

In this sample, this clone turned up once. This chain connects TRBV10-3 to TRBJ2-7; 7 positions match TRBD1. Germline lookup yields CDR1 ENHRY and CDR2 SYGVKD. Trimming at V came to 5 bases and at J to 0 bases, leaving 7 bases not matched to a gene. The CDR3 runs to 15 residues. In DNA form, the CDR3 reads TGTGCCATCAGTTCCACAGGGGCGCCCTCCTACGAGCAGTACTTC. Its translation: CAISSTGAPSYEQYF.

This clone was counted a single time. The DNA for the CDR3 is TGCGCCAGCAGTCACACGGACAGGGGGACTTTTCAGCCCCAGCATTTT. It encodes CASSHTDRGTFQPQHF. V usage is TRBV10-2 and J usage is TRBJ1-5; 10 bases match TRBD1. The germline CDR1 and CDR2 sequences are WSHSY and SAAADI. The CDR3 sequence is 16 residues long. V was pared by 5 bases and J by 6 bases, with 10 bases of the junction left unmatched.

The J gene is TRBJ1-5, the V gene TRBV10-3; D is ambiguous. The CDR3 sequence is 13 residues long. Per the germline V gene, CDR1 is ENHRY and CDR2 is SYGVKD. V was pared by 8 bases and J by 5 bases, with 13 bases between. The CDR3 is CAISKAEDQPQHF. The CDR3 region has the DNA TGTGCCATCTCAAAGGCGGAGGATCAGCCCCAGCATTTT.

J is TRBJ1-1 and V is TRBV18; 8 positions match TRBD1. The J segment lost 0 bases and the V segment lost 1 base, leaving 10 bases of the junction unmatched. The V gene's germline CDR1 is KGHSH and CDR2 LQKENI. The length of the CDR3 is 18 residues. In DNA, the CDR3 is TGTGCCAGCTCACCACTCCCCCGGACAGGGAGTCTGAACACTGAAGCTTTCTTT. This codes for CASSPLPRTGSLNTEAFF. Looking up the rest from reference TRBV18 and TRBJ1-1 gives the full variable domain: NAGVMQNPRHLVRRRGQEARLRCSPMKGHSHVYWYRQLPEEGLKFMVYLQKENIIDESGMPKERFSAEFPKEGPSILRIQQVVRGDSAAYFCASSPLPRTGSLNTEAFFGQGTRLTVV.

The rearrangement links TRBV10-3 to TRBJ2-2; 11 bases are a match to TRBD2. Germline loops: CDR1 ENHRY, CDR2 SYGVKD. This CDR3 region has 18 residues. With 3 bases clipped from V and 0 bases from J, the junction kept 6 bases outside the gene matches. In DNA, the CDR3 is TGTGCCATCAGTGAAAGTCTAGCGGGAGGCCCGAACACCGGGGAGCTGTTTTTT. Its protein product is CAISESLAGGPNTGELFF.